The T cell receptor (beta chain) described here comes from a study of blood T cells in healthy people across ages. Turning to this clonotype: At one of its ends the junction is not consistent with the germline gene, which may arise from a read error.

It was with a sample-barcoded 5' primer and a J-beta primer mix that a second PCR of roughly 6 to 11 cycles was run. TCRdb re-analysed the 5' RACE reads in MiXCR, keeping a single row per CDR3 protein. The table has around 1,600,000 distinct CDR3 sequences, approximately 43% seen once. Germline V gene sequence: CDR1 SGHAT, CDR2 FQNNGV. This CDR3 is 15 amino acids long. The chain links TRBV11-2 to TRBJ1-1; D might be TRBD1 (5 bases). Sequencing was done on a sample of blood. The receptor comes from a woman under 30 in good health. The CDR3 region has the DNA TGTGCCAGCAGCTTAGATAGGGGAAGGGCCACTGAAGTTTTCTTT. Protein sequence: CASSLDRGRATEVFF.